The next 20 T cell receptor beta chains were all read from a single sample in a study of T cell responses to AZD1222 COVID-19 vaccine. Assay: immunoSEQ multiplex PCR; the TCRdb copy retains only in-frame clones and omits some. The top ten hold about 14% of the sample, which has some 69,000 clones, 80% seen once. The sample was peripheral blood, taken 28 days after the second AZD1222 dose. The receptors shown here come from an adult who received the AZD1222 COVID-19 vaccine.

The chain combines TRBV10-1 with TRBJ1-4; tentatively, D is TRBD1 (5 bases). The germline V gene encodes CDR1 WNHNN and CDR2 SYGVQD (reference sequence). The CDR3 totals 16 residues. The ends were cut back, 0 bases at V and 8 bases at J, with 16 bases in the middle. CDR3 in amino acids: CASSESTPGGGEKLFF. The CDR3 nucleotides are TGCGCCAGCAGTGAGTCGACTCCCGGGGGTGGCGAAAAACTGTTTTTT.

The gene calls are TRBV27 and TRBJ1-6; TRBD1 is a possible D gene (6 bases). Per germline, CDR1 MNHEY and CDR2 SMNVEV (reference sequence). Trimming took 6 bases from V and 5 from J, leaving 11 bases between them. The CDR3 is made up of 14 amino acids. The CDR3 loop reads CASSHGQNNSPLHF. In DNA form, the CDR3 reads TGTGCCAGCAGCCACGGACAGAATAATTCACCCCTCCACTTT.

The V gene is TRBV14, the J gene TRBJ2-1, with D maybe TRBD1 (5 bases). The CDR3 length is 17 residues. CDR1 and CDR2 from the germline V gene are SGHDN and FVKESK. With 3 bases removed from V and 2 bases from J, the gap between germline ends came to 17 bases. The CDR3 bases are TGTGCCAGCAGCCACACGGTCGGGCAGGGTCCCTACAATGAGCAGTTCTTC. This gives the protein CASSHTVGQGPYNEQFF. The full variable domain, its missing parts supplied by reference TRBV14 and TRBJ2-1, is EAGVTQFPSHSVIEKGQTVTLRCDPISGHDNLYWYRRVMGKEIKFLLHFVKESKQDESGMPNNRFLAERTGGTYSTLKVQPAELEDSGVYFCASSHTVGQGPYNEQFFGPGTRLTVL.

The CDR3 DNA is TGCAGCGTTAACAGGGCCCCCTTCGTCTGGCAGTTCTTC. It translates to CSVNRAPFVWQFF. V gene TRBV29-1 combines with J gene TRBJ2-1, with D perhaps TRBD1 (6 bases). CDR1 and CDR2 from the germline V gene are SQVTM and ANQGSEA. There are 13 residues in the CDR3. V lost 5 bases and J 12 bases, leaving 20 bases between the germline ends.

The chain recombines TRBV29-1 with TRBJ1-1; TRBD1 is a possible D gene (5 bases). The V gene's germline CDR1 is SQVTM and CDR2 ANQGSEA. V lost 7 bases, J lost 1 base, and 10 bases lay in between. There are 12 residues in the CDR3. CDR3 nucleotide sequence: TGCAGCGCAGAAGGGACGAACACTGAAGCTTTCTTT. This gives the protein CSAEGTNTEAFF.

This chain joins TRBV3-1 (or the pseudogene TRBV3-2) and TRBJ1-3; D ambiguous. The germline V and J ends were trimmed by 1 base and 5 bases, with 12 bases remaining between them. The CDR3 contains 15 residues. From germline, CDR1 is LGHDT and CDR2 YNNKEL (reference sequence). The DNA of the CDR3 is TGTGCCAGCAGCCAAGTCGCGGAGAGTAGAAACACCATATATTTT. The encoded protein is CASSQVAESRNTIYF.

There are a few counts of this clone. This rearrangement joins TRBV7-8 to TRBJ2-7; D might be TRBD1 or TRBD2, each matching 6 bases. Germline lookup yields CDR1 SGHVS and CDR2 FQNEAQ. Trimming shortened V by 5 bases and J by 1 base, and 15 bases separated the two germline ends. This CDR3 contains 15 residues. CDR3 DNA: TGTGCCAGCAGCCCTGGGGGGCGGCAATCCTACGAGCAGTACTTC. It translates to CASSPGGRQSYEQYF. Complete variable domain (other parts from reference TRBV7-8 and TRBJ2-7): GAGVSQSPRYKVAKRGQDVALRCDPISGHVSLFWYQQALGQGPEFLTYFQNEAQLDKSGLPSDRFFAERPEGSVSTLKIQRTQQEDSAVYLCASSPGGRQSYEQYFGPGTRLTVT.

The rearrangement joins TRBV25-1 to TRBJ2-1; 12 bases fit TRBD2. The germline CDR1 and CDR2 sequences are MGHDK and SYGVNS. The CDR3 spans 18 residues. The V gene end was trimmed by 3 bases and the J gene end by 4 bases; junction bases not matched to a gene: 10. DNA of the CDR3: TGTGCCAGCAGTGATTCCAATGCGGGGACTAGCGGGTACAATGAGCAGTTCTTC. Translated, it gives CASSDSNAGTSGYNEQFF.

V and J are TRBV27 and TRBJ2-3; 11 bases are a match to TRBD2. From germline, CDR1 is MNHEY and CDR2 SMNVEV (reference sequence). The junction had 30 bases not matched to a gene; V was cut back by 5 bases and J by 2 bases. The CDR3 covers 24 residues. Written as DNA, the CDR3 is TGTGCCAGCAGTACTATAGCGGGGGGGGCCTTTGGTCTCTCCGGAGCGGAAAACACAGATACGCAGTATTTT. It yields the protein CASSTIAGGAFGLSGAENTDTQYF.

A few counts support this clone. The V and J genes are TRBV4-3 and TRBJ1-4, with TRBD1 as a possible D gene (5 bases). The germline CDR1 and CDR2 sequences are LGHNA and YSLEER. Between the trimmed V and J ends, which lost 0 bases and 6 bases, there was a span of 17 bases. The CDR3 consists of 17 residues. The CDR3 reads CASSQEPNRLGYEKLFF. The DNA for the CDR3 is TGCGCCAGCAGCCAAGAACCCAACAGGCTGGGTTATGAAAAACTGTTTTTT.

The J gene is TRBJ2-3, the V gene TRBV5-1; D gene ambiguous. Trimming shortened V by 4 bases and J by 2 bases, and 5 bases separated the two germline ends. The CDR3 contains 12 residues. CDR1 and CDR2 from the germline V gene are SGHRS and YFSETQ. The CDR3 protein is CASSPDTDTQYF. The CDR3 DNA is TGCGCCAGCAGCCCGGACACAGATACGCAGTATTTT.

The CDR3 sequence: CTSSQDLASGGDLSSADYNEQFF. CDR3 coding DNA: TGCACCAGCAGCCAAGATTTGGCTAGCGGGGGGGATCTGAGTTCGGCCGACTACAATGAGCAGTTCTTC. V gene TRBV1 combines with J gene TRBJ2-1; the table gives TRBD2 as D, unverified against the DNA. TRBV1 corresponds to a pseudogene. This CDR3 has 23 residues.

The chain has TRBV12-5 and TRBJ1-6; 9 bases match TRBD1. Losses at the gene ends were 0 bases for V and 9 bases for J; bases not matched to a gene: 6. Germline V CDR1 and CDR2: LGHNT, FRNRAP. The CDR3 spans 16 residues. CDR3 sequence: CASGLVPPGQGSPLHF. As DNA, the CDR3 is TGTGCTAGTGGTTTGGTACCACCGGGACAGGGTTCACCCCTCCACTTT.

This sequence joins TRBV4-1 and TRBJ2-6; possibly TRBD2 for D (6 bases). Germline loops: CDR1 MGHRA, CDR2 YSYEKL. V lost 1 base and J 0 bases, leaving 22 bases between the germline ends. The CDR3 is made up of 21 amino acids. The CDR3 protein is CASSQGFGGRIPSSGANVLTF. The CDR3 nucleotides are TGCGCCAGCAGCCAAGGATTTGGGGGGAGAATCCCCAGCTCTGGGGCCAACGTCCTGACTTTC.

The chain employs TRBV2 and TRBJ2-5; TRBD1 might be the D (6 bases). Trimming pared 1 base from V and 4 bases from J, leaving 13 bases between. Germline-derived CDR1 and CDR2 are SNHLY and FYNNEI. The CDR3 runs 15 residues. The CDR3 protein is CASSEGFGGAETQYF. The CDR3 DNA sequence: TGTGCCAGCAGTGAAGGGTTTGGGGGCGCAGAGACCCAGTACTTC.

This clone was seen only once. The rearrangement links TRBV5-4 to TRBJ2-5; 10 positions match TRBD1. This CDR3 region has 17 residues. Germline CDR1 and CDR2: SGHNT and YYREEE (reference sequence). V trimming: 4 bases; J trimming: 5 bases; junction bases outside the gene matches: 14. CDR3: CASSPRDRGPAKETQYF. For the CDR3, the DNA is TGTGCCAGCAGCCCAAGGGACAGGGGCCCTGCCAAGGAGACCCAGTACTTC.

The chain uses TRBV19 and TRBJ1-2; maybe TRBD1 (6 bases). V was cut by 9 bases and J by 6 bases, with 20 bases left in between. Germline CDR1 and CDR2: LNHDA and SQIVND (reference sequence). The CDR3 has 14 amino acids. The CDR3 bases are TGTGCCAGCTATACAGGGATCTTGGAGAATGGCTACACCTTC. Translation: CASYTGILENGYTF.

The chain joins TRBV29-1 to TRBJ2-3, with 7 bases matching TRBD1. Germline V gene sequence: CDR1 SQVTM, CDR2 ANQGSEA. This CDR3 has 14 residues. The J segment lost 2 bases and the V segment lost 8 bases, leaving 10 bases of the junction unmatched. For the CDR3, the DNA is TGCAGCACTCAGTTGGGACAGCCCACAGATACGCAGTATTTT. This translates into CSTQLGQPTDTQYF.

The chain recombines TRBV4-1 with TRBJ2-7; 11 nucleotides align to TRBD2. V shed 3 bases and J 3 bases; nucleotides not matched to a gene: 16. Germline V gives CDR1 MGHRA, CDR2 YSYEKL. The CDR3 contains 19 residues. CDR3 sequence (DNA): TGCGCCAGCAGCCAGAGAAGGAATCAGGGACTAGCGGAGGGCTACGAGCAGTACTTC. Encoded protein: CASSQRRNQGLAEGYEQYF.

The gene calls are TRBV5-4 and TRBJ2-7, with D uncertain. This CDR3 spans 15 amino acids. Germline V gene data show CDR1 as SGHNT and CDR2 as YYREEE (reference sequence). V was clipped by 0 bases and J by 2 bases, with 12 bases between them. DNA of the CDR3: TGTGCCAGCAGCTTGGTGGCAGATCCGACCTACGAGCAGTACTTC. This gives the protein CASSLVADPTYEQYF.